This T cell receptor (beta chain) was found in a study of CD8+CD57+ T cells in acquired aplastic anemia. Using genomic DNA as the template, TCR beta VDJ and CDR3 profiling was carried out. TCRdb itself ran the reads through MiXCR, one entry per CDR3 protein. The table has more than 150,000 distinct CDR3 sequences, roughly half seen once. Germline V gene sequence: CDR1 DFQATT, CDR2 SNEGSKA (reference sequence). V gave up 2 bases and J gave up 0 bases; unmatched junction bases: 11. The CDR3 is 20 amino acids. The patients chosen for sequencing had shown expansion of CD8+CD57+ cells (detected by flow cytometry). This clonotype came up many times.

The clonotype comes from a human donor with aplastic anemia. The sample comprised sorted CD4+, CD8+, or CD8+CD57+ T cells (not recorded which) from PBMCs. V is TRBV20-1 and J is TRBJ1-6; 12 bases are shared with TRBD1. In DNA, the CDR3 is TGCAGTGCTAGACCCTTGGGACAGGGGGCCTGGAGCTCCTATAATTCACCCCTCCACTTT. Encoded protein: CSARPLGQGAWSSYNSPLHF.